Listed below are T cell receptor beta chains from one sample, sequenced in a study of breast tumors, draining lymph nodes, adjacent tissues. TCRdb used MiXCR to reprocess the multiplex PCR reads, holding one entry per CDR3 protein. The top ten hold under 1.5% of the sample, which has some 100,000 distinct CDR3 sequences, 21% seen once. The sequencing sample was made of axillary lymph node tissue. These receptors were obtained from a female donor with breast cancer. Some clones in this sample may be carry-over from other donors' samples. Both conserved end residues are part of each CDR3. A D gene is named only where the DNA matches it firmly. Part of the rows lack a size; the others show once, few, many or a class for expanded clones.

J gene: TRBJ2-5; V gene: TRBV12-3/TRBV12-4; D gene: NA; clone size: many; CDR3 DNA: TGTGCCAGCGCAGGACCTAAAGGGACCCAGTACTTC; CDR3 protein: CASAGPKGTQYF
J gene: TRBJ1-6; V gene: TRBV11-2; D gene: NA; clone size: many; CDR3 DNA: TGTGCCAGCAGCTCCCGGGACACTTCACCCCTCCACTTT; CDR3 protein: CASSSRDTSPLHF
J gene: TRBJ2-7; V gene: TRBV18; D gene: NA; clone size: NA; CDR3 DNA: TGTGCCTGCTCACCACCGGGACGGACCTACGAGCAGTACTTC; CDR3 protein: CACSPPGRTYEQYF
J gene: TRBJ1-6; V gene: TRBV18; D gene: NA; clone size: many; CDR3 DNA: TGTGCCAGCTCACCGGAGTATAATTCACCCCTCCACTTT; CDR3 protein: CASSPEYNSPLHF
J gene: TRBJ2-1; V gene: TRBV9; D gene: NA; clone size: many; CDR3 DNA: TGTGCCAGCAGCGCCCGGGAGCCAGCCAGGGGCGATGAGCAGTTCTTC; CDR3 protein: CASSAREPARGDEQFF
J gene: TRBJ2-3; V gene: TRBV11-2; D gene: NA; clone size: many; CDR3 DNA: TGTGCCAGCAAAAAAACGGGCTCCCTCACAGATACGCAGTATTTT; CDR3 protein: CASKKTGSLTDTQYF
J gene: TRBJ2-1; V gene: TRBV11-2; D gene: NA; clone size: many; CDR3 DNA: TGTGCCAGCAGCTTGGGTAGGAATGAGCAGTTCTTC; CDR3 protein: CASSLGRNEQFF
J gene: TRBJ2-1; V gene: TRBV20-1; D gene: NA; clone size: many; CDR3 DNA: TGCAGTGCTAGAGATACCGGGAGAGATAATGAGCAGTTCTTC; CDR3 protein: CSARDTGRDNEQFF
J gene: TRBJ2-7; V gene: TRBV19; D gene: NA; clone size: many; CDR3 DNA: TGTGCCAGTAGTGGGGGGCTCGAGCAGTACTTC; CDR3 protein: CASSGGLEQYF
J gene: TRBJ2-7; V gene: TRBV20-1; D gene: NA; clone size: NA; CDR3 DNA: TGCAGTGCTGGAGAGTCCGAGCAGTACTTC; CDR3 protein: CSAGESEQYF
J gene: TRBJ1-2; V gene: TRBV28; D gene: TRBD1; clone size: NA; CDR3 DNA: TGTGCCAGCAGTTTTTTAAGCACCACAGGGGGTAGTGGCTACACCTTC; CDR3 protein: CASSFLSTTGGSGYTF
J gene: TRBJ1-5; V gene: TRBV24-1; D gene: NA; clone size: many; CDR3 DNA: TGTGCCACCAGTCCAGGGTTCAATCAGCCCCAGCATTTT; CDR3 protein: CATSPGFNQPQHF
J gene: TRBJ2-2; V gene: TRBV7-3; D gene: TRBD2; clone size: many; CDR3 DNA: TGTGCCAGCAGCTCCTCCGGGACTAGCGGGACCGGGGAGCTGTTTTTT; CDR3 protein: CASSSSGTSGTGELFF
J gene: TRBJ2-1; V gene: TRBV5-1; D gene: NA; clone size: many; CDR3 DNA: TGCGCCAGCAGCTTGGGGGGGGTAGGGGCTCGAGATGAGCAGTTCTTC; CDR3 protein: CASSLGGVGARDEQFF
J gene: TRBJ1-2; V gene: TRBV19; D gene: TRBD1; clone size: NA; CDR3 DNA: TGTGCCATCGATTCACGACAGGGGTCTGGCTACACCTTC; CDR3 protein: CAIDSRQGSGYTF
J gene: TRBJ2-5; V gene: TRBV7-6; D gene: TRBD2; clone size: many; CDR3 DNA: TGTGCCAGCAGCGATAGGGAACTAGCGGGAGTGGGGACCCAGTACTTC; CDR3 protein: CASSDRELAGVGTQYF
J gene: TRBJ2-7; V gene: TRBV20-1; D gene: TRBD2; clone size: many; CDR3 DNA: TGCAGTGCTGAAACCGGGACTAGCGGATTGAGCTCCTACGAGCAGTACTTC; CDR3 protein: CSAETGTSGLSSYEQYF
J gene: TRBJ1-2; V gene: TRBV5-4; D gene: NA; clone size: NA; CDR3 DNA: TGTGCCAGCAGCTTGCCCTTCTATGGCTACACCTTC; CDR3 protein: CASSLPFYGYTF
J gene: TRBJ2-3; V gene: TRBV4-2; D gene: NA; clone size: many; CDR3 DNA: TGTGCCAGCAGCCAAGAGGAGTCTAGGACGGACCAGTATTTT; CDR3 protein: CASSQEESRTDQYF
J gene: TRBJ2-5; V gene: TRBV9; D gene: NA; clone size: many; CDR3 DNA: TGTGCCAGCAGCGTTCAACAGGGACCGGAGGAGACCCAGTACTTC; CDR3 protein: CASSVQQGPEETQYF
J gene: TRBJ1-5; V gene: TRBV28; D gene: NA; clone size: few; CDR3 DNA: TGTGCCAGCAGTTTGGAGGGGCAGCCCCAGCATTTT; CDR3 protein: CASSLEGQPQHF
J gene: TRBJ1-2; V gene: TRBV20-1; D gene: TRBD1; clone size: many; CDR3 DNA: TGCAGTGCTAGCGCTTCGGGCGGGACAGGGGGCGGTGGCTACACCTTC; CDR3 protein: CSASASGGTGGGGYTF
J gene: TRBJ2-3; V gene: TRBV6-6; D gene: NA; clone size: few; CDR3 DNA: TGTGCCAGCAGTTATGGAACTTACCCAGATACGCAGTATTTT; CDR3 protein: CASSYGTYPDTQYF
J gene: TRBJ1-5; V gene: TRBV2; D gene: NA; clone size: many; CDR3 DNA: TGTGCCAGCAGTGAATCCTCCTTCAATCAGCCCCAGCATTTT; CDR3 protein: CASSESSFNQPQHF
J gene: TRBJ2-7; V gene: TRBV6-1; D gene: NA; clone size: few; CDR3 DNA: TGTGCCAGCAGTGAAGAGGCGGCCGACGTTTACGAGCAGTACTTC; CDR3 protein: CASSEEAADVYEQYF
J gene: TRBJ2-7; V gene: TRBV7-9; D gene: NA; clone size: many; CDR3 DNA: TGTGCCAGCAGCATTGGGGGCGGAACCTACGAGCAGTACTTC; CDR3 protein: CASSIGGGTYEQYF
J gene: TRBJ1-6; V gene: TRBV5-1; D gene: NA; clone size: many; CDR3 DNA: TGCGCCAGCAGCTTGGAGGGCAGAAGCTCCTATAATTCACCCCTCCACTTT; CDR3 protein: CASSLEGRSSYNSPLHF
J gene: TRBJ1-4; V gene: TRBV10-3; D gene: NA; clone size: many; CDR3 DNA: TGTGCCATCAGTGAGACAGGGATAGGTGAAAAACTGTTTTTT; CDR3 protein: CAISETGIGEKLFF
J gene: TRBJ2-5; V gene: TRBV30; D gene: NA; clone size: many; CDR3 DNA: TGTGCCTGGAGTTATAGTTCGAAGACCCAGTACTTC; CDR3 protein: CAWSYSSKTQYF
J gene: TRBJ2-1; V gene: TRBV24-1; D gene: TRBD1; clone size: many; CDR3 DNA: TGTGCCACCAGTGACCCATCCGGGACAGGGGGTAATGAGCAGTTCTTC; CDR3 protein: CATSDPSGTGGNEQFF
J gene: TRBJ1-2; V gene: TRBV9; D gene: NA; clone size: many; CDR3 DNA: TGTGCCAGCAGCCCCGGACAGCCTTCTTACTATGGCTACACCTTC; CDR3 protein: CASSPGQPSYYGYTF
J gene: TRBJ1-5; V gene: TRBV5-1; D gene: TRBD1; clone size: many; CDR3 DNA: TGCGCCAGCAGCTCAGGGGGAGTCGGTCAGCCCCAGCATTTT; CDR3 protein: CASSSGGVGQPQHF
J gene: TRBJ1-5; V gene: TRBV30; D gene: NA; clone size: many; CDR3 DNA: TGTGCCTGGAGTAAGGGTCGTCAGCCCCAGCATTTT; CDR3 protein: CAWSKGRQPQHF
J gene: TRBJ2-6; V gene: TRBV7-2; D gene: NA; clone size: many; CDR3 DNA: TGTGCCAGCAGCTTACACGGGGCGGGTGGGGCCAACGTCCTGACTTTC; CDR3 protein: CASSLHGAGGANVLTF
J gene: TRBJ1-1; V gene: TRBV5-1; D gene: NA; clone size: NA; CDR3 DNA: TGCGCCAGCAGCTTGGATAGTAGAGAGAACACTGAAGCTTTCTTT; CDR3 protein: CASSLDSRENTEAFF
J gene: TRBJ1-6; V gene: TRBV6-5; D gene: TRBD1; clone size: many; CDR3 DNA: TGTGCCAGCAGTACCCGACAGGGGGCGAATTCACCCCTCCACTTT; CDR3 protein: CASSTRQGANSPLHF
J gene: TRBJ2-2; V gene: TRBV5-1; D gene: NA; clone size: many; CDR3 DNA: TGCGCCAGCAGACCCGGAGTCAACACCGGGGAGCTGTTTTTT; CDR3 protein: CASRPGVNTGELFF
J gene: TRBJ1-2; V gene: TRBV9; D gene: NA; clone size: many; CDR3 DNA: TGTGCCAGCAGCGAATGGGACGGCCAGCTGACTAACTATGGCTACACCTTC; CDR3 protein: CASSEWDGQLTNYGYTF
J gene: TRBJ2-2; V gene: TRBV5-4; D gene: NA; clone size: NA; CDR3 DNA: TGTGCCAGCAGCTTCCCGACCGGGGAGCTGTTTTTT; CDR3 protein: CASSFPTGELFF
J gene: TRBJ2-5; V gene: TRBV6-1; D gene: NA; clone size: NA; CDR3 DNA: TGTGCCAGCAGTGAAGGGGGGGAGACCCAGTACTTC; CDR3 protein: CASSEGGETQYF
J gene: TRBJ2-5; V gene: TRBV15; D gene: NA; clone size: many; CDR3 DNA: TGTGCCACCGGGGGGCAGCTTACTTATCAAGAGACCCAGTACTTC; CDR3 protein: CATGGQLTYQETQYF
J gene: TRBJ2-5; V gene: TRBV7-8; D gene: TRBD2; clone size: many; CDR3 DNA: TGTGCCAGCAGCACGGGACTAGCGGGAGGGAGGGAGACCCAGTACTTC; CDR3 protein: CASSTGLAGGRETQYF
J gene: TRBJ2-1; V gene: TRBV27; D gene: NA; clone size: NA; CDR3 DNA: TGTGCCAGCAGTCCCGGGGCTAGCGTTTACAATGAGCAGTTCTTC; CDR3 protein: CASSPGASVYNEQFF
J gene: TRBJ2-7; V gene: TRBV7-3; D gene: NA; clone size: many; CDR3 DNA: TGTGCCAGCAGCTTTGGTCAGCTTCCTTACGAGCAGTACTTC; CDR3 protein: CASSFGQLPYEQYF
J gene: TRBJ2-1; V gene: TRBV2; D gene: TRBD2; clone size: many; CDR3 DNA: TGTGCCAGCAATGGAGCGGGAGGGAGCAATGAGCAGTTCTTC; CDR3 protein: CASNGAGGSNEQFF
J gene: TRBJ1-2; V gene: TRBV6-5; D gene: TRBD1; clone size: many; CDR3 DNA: TGTGCCAGCAGTTACTCCACAGGGGGCGCATGGTATGGCTACACCTTC; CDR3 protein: CASSYSTGGAWYGYTF
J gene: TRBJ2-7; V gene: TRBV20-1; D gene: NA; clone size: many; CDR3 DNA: TGCAGTGCTAGAGATTCCTTTAAGACTAACGAGCAGTACTTC; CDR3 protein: CSARDSFKTNEQYF
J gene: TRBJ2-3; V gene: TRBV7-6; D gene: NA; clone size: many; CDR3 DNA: TGTGCCAGCAGCTTAGGCATGGGGGAGAGTCCAGATACGCAGTATTTT; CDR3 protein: CASSLGMGESPDTQYF
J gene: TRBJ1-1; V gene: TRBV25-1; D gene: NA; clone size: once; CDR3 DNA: TGTGCCAGCAGTGCAGGACAGAACACTGAAGCTTTCTTT; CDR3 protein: CASSAGQNTEAFF
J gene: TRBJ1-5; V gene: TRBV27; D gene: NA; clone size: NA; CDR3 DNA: TGTGCCAGCAGTTCGCGGGGAAGGGATCAGCCCCAGCATTTT; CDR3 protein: CASSSRGRDQPQHF
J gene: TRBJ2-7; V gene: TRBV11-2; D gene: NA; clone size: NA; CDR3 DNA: TGTGCCGGCAGCCCGTTTTCTCGTGGGAGCTCCTACGAGCAGTACTTC; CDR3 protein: CAGSPFSRGSSYEQYF
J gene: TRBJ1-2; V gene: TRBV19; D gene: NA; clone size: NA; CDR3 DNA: TGTGCCAGTAGTTCGGGTCCTGCTAACTATGGCTACACCTTC; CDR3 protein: CASSSGPANYGYTF
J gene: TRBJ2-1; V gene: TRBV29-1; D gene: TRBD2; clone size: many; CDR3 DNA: TGCAGCGTCCAGGGACTAGCGGGAGGGAATGAGCAGTTCTTC; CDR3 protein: CSVQGLAGGNEQFF
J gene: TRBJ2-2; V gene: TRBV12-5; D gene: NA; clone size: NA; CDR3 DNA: TGTGCTAGTGGGAGGGACACCGGGGAGCTGTTTTTT; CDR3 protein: CASGRDTGELFF
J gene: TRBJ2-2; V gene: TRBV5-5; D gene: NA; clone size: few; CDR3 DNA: TGTGCCAGCAGTCCGGACGGACAGCTCACCGGGGAGCTGTTTTTT; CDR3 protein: CASSPDGQLTGELFF
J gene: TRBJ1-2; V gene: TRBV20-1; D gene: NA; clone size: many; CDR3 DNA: TGCAGTGCTACTCCTCGGACAGAAAGATATGGCTACACCTTC; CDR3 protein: CSATPRTERYGYTF